Following are 9 T cell receptor beta chains from one sample sequenced in a study of shared clonotypes between healthy human individuals. The protocol was immunoSEQ multiplex PCR, while the TCRdb copy is restricted to in-frame clones and leaves out a portion. The sample yields roughly 2 million clones, approximately 94% seen once. Naive CD8 cells comprised CD45RO-negative, CCR7-positively selected cells, excluding terminally differentiated effector memory CD45RA+ cells. The sequenced sample was naive CD8+ T cells sorted from blood. These receptors came from a man aged 18 to 30 in good health.

The chain couples TRBV7-3 to TRBJ2-5; 7 bases are a match to TRBD1. Per germline, CDR1 SGHTA and CDR2 FQGTGA. The CDR3 contains 15 residues. With V trimmed by 5 bases and J by 0 bases, 6 bases remained unmatched. In DNA form, the CDR3 reads TGTGCCAGCAGCCCTGGACAGGCCCACCAAGAGACCCAGTACTTC. It specifies CASSPGQAHQETQYF.

The chain joins TRBV5-1 to TRBJ2-7; D is possibly TRBD1 (6 bases). Trimming took off 2 bases at V and 3 bases at J, with 12 bases between the two ends. Germline values: CDR1 SGHRS, CDR2 YFSETQ. CDR3 size: 14 residues. The DNA for the CDR3 is TGCGCCAGCAGCTTCAGGGGTACTGACTACGAGCAGTACTTC. Translation: CASSFRGTDYEQYF.

The chain couples TRBV9 to TRBJ2-7, with D possibly TRBD1 on 5 matching bases. The CDR3 runs 14 residues. Trimming left V 0 bases short and J 2 bases short, with 9 bases between. The germline V gene has CDR1 SGDLS and CDR2 YYNGEE. CDR3 nucleotide sequence: TGTGCCAGCAGCGTAGAGGGGAATCCCTACGAGCAGTACTTC. Protein product: CASSVEGNPYEQYF.

This clone appeared a single time. This rearrangement joins TRBV18 to TRBJ1-1; D uncertain. Germline V gene sequence: CDR1 KGHSH, CDR2 LQKENI. This CDR3 is built from 14 residues. Trimming stripped 6 bases from V and 2 bases from J, with 13 bases between. The CDR3 spells CASSESSINTEAFF. The CDR3 nucleotides read TGTGCCAGCTCGGAGTCGAGTATTAACACTGAAGCTTTCTTT.

This chain joins TRBV5-4 and TRBJ1-1; D not resolved. The germline V gene has CDR1 SGHNT and CDR2 YYREEE (reference sequence). CDR3 length: 14 amino acids. Trimming shortened V by 0 bases and J by 0 bases, and 6 bases separated the two germline ends. The CDR3 region has the DNA TGTGCCAGCAGCTTGGGGGAGATGAACACTGAAGCTTTCTTT. Translated, it gives CASSLGEMNTEAFF.

The gene calls are TRBV5-1 and TRBJ1-2, with D maybe TRBD1 (6 bases). Looked up from germline, CDR1 is SGHRS and CDR2 is YFSETQ. This CDR3 has 14 residues. Trimming removed 2 bases at V and 8 bases at J, with 16 bases between. CDR3 bases: TGCGCCAGCAGCTTATTCCAGGGGTCGGACGGCTACACCTTC. Its translation is CASSLFQGSDGYTF.

V gene TRBV27 combines with J gene TRBJ1-5, with 8 bases lining up with TRBD1. The ends lost 6 bases at V and 6 bases at J; junction bases unmatched: 7. Germline values: CDR1 MNHEY, CDR2 SMNVEV (reference sequence). The CDR3 is 14 residues long. The CDR3 DNA is TGTGCCAGCAGCCGGACAGGGAACCCTCAGCCCCAGCATTTT. The encoded protein is CASSRTGNPQPQHF.

This clone was seen a single time. The chain is built from TRBV21-1 and TRBJ2-3. TRBV21-1 is described as a pseudogene. The CDR3 length is 13 residues. DNA for the CDR3: TGTGCCAGCAGCAAGGGGGGCGCAGATACGCAGTATTTT. Translating gives CASSKGGADTQYF.

The chain is built from TRBV29-1 and TRBJ1-2; no clear D. Trimming removed 1 base at V and 2 bases at J, with 8 bases between. Germline V gene data show CDR1 as SQVTM and CDR2 as ANQGSEA. The CDR3 contains 13 residues. The CDR3 sequence: CSVEGKTNYGYTF. CDR3 nucleotide sequence: TGCAGCGTTGAAGGGAAGACAAACTATGGCTACACCTTC.